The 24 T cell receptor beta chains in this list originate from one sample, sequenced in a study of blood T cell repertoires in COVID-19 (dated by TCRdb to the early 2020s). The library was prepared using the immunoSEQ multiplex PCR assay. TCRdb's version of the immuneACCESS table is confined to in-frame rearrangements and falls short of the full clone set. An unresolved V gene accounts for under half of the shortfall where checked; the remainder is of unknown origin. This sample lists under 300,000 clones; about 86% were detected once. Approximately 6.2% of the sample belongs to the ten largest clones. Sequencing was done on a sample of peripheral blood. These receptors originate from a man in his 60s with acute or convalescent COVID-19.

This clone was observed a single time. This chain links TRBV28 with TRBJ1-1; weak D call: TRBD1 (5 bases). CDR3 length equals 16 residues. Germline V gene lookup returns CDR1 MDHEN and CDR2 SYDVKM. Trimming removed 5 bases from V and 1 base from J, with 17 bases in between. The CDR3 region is CASSPPRGRPNTEAFF. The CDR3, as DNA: TGTGCCAGCAGTCCACCGCGGGGGAGGCCGAACACTGAAGCTTTCTTT. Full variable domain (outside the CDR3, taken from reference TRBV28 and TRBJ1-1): DVKVTQSSRYLVKRTGEKVFLECVQDMDHENMFWYRQDPGLGLRLIYFSYDVKMKEKGDIPEGYSVSREKKERFSLILESASTNQTSMYLCASSPPRGRPNTEAFFGQGTRLTVV.

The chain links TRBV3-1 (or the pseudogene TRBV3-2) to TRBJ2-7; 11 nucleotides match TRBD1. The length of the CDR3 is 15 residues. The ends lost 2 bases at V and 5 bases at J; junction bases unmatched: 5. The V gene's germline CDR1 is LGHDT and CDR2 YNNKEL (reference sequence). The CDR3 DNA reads TGTGCCAGCAGCCAAAGGACAGGGGGCCCCCACGAGCAGTACTTC. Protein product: CASSQRTGGPHEQYF.

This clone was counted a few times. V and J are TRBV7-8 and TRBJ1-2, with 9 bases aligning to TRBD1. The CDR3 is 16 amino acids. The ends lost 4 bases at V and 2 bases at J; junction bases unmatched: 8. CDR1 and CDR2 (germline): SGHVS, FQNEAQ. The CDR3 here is CASSYPGQGINYGYTF. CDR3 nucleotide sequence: TGTGCCAGCAGCTACCCAGGACAGGGGATAAACTATGGCTACACCTTC.

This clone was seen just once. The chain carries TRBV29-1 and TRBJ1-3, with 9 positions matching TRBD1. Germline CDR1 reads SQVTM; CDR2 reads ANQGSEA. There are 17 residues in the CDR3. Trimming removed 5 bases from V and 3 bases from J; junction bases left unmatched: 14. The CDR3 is CSVSPSGTGLYGNTIYF. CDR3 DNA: TGCAGCGTTTCCCCGTCCGGGACAGGGCTATATGGAAACACCATATATTTT.

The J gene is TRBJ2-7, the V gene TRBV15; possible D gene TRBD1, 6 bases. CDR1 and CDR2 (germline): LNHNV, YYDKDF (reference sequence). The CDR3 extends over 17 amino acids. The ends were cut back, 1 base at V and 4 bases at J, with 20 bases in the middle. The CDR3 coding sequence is TGTGCCACCAGCAGAGCCATTCCGATCCAGGGGAATTACGAGCAGTACTTC. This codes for CATSRAIPIQGNYEQYF.

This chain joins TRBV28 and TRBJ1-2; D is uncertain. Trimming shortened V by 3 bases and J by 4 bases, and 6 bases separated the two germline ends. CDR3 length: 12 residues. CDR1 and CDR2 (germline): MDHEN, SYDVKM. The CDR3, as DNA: TGTGCCAGCAGTTTGAGAGTCTATGGCTACACCTTC. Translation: CASSLRVYGYTF.

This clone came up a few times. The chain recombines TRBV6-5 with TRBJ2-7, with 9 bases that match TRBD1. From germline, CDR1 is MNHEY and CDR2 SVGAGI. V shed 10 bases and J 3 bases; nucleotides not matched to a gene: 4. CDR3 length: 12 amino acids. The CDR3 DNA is TGTGCCACCAAGACAGGGGGCTACGAGCAGTACTTC. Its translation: CATKTGGYEQYF.

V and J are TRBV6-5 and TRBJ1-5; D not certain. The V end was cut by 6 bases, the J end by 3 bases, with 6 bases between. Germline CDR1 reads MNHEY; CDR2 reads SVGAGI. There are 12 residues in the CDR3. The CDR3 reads CASRNNNQPQHF. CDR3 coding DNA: TGTGCCAGCAGGAACAACAATCAGCCCCAGCATTTT.

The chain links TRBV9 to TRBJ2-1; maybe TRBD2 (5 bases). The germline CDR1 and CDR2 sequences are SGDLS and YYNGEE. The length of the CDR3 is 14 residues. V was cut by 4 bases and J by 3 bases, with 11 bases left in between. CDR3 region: CASSRGGLYNEQFF. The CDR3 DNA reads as TGTGCCAGCAGCCGAGGAGGACTCTACAATGAGCAGTTCTTC.

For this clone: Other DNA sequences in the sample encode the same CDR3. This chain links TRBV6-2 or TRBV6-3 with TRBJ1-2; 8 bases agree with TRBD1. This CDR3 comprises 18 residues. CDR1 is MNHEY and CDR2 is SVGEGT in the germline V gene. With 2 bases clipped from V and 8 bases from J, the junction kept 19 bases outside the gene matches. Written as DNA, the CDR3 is TGTGCCAGCAGTTACACGAGGACCGGGACAGGAGAATTGCGCGGCTACACCTTC. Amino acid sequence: CASSYTRTGTGELRGYTF.

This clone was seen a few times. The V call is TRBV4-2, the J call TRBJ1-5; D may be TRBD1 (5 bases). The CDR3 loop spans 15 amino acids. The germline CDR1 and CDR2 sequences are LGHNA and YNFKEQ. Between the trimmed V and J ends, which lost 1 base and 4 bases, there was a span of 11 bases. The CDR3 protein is CASSQGRGGNQPQHF. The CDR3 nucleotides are TGTGCCAGCAGCCAAGGAAGGGGAGGAAATCAGCCCCAGCATTTT.

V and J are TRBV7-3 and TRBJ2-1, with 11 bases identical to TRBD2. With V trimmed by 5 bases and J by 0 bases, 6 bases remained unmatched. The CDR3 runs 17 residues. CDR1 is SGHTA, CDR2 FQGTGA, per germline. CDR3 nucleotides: TGTGCCAGCAGCGCCGGGACTAGCGGTAACTCCTACAATGAGCAGTTCTTC. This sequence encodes CASSAGTSGNSYNEQFF.

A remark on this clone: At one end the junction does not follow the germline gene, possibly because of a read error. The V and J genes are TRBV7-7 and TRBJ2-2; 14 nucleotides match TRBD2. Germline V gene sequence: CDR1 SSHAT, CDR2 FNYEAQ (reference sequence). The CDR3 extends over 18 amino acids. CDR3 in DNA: TGTGCTAGCAGCCCAGGACTAGCGGGAGGAATACCAACCGGGGAGCTGTTTTTT. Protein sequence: CASSPGLAGGIPTGELFF.

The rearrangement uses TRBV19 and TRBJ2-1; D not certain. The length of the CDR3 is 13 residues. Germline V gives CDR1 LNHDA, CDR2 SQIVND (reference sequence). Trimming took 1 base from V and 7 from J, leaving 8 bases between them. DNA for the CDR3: TGTGCCAGTAGTATAGCGGTCCCAAATGAGCAGTTCTTC. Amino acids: CASSIAVPNEQFF.

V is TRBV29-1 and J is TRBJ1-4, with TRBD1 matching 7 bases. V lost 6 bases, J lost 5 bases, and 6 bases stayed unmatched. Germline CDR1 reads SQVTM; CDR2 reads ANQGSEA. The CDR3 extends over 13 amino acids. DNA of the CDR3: TGCAGCGTGGCCGGGACAGACAATGAAAAACTGTTTTTT. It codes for CSVAGTDNEKLFF.

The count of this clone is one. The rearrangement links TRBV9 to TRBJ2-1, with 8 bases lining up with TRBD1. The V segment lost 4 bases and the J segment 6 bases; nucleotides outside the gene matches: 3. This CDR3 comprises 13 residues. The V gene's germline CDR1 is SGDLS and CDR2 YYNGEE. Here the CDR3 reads CASSIQGGNEQFF. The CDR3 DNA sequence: TGTGCCAGCAGCATACAGGGGGGCAATGAGCAGTTCTTC.

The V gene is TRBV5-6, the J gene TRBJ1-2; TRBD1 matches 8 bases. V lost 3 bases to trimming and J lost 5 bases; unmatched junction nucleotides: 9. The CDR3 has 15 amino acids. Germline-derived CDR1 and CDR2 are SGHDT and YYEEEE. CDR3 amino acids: CASSSRQGTGYGYTF. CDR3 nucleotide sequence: TGTGCCAGCAGCTCCCGACAGGGGACGGGATATGGCTACACCTTC. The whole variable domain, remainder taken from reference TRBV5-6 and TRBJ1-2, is DAGVTQSPTHLIKTRGQQVTLRCSPKSGHDTVSWYQQALGQGPQFIFQYYEEEERQRGNFPDRFSGHQFPNYSSELNVNALLLGDSALYLCASSSRQGTGYGYTFGSGTRLTVV.

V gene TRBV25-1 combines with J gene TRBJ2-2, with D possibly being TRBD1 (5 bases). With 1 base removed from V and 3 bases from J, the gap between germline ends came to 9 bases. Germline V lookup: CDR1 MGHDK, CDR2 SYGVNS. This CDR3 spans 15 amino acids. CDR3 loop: CASSEFIGDTGELFF. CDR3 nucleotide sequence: TGTGCCAGCAGTGAATTTATAGGGGACACCGGGGAGCTGTTTTTT.

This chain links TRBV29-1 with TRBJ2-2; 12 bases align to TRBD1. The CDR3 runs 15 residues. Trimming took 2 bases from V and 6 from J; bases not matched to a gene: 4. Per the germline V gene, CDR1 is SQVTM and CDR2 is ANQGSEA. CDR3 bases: TGCAGCGTTGAAACCGGGACAGGGGGCGCCGGGGAGCTGTTTTTT. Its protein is CSVETGTGGAGELFF.

DNA of the CDR3: TGTGCCAGCGGCTCGGGGGGGGGCTACGAGCAGTACTTC. Encoded protein: CASGSGGGYEQYF. The rearrangement uses TRBV28 and TRBJ2-7, with 8 positions matching TRBD2. The trim removed 8 bases at V and 3 bases at J, leaving 6 bases unmatched. Germline V gene lookup returns CDR1 MDHEN and CDR2 SYDVKM. CDR3 length equals 13 residues.

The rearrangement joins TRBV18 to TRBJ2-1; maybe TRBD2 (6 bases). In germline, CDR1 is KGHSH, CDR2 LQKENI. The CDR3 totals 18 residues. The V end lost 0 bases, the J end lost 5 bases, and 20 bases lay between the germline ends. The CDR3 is CASSPPLTWGTGDNEQFF. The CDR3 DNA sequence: TGTGCCAGCTCACCACCGTTGACTTGGGGGACGGGGGACAATGAGCAGTTCTTC.

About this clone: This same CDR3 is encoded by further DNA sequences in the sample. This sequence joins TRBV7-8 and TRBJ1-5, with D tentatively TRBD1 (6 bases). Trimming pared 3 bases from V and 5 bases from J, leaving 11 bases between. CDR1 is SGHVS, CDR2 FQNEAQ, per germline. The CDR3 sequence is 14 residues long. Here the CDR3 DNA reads TGTGCCAGCAGCTTGGGGCCAGGGGATCAGCCCCAGCATTTT. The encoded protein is CASSLGPGDQPQHF. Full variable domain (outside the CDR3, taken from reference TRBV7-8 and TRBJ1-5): GAGVSQSPRYKVAKRGQDVALRCDPISGHVSLFWYQQALGQGPEFLTYFQNEAQLDKSGLPSDRFFAERPEGSVSTLKIQRTQQEDSAVYLCASSLGPGDQPQHFGDGTRLSIL.

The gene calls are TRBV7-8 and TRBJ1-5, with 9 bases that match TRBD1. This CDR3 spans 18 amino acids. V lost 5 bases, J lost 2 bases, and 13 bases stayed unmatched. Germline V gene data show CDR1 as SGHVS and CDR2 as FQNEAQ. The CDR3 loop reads CASSNARQGGWGNQPQHF. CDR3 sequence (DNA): TGTGCCAGCAGCAACGCCCGACAGGGGGGTTGGGGCAATCAGCCCCAGCATTTT.

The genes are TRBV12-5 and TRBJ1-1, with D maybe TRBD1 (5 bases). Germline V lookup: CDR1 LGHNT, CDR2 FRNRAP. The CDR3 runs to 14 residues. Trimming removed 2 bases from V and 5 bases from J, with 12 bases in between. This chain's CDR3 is CASGLLSGGTEAFF. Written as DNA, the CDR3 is TGTGCTAGTGGTTTGTTATCGGGGGGGACTGAAGCTTTCTTT.